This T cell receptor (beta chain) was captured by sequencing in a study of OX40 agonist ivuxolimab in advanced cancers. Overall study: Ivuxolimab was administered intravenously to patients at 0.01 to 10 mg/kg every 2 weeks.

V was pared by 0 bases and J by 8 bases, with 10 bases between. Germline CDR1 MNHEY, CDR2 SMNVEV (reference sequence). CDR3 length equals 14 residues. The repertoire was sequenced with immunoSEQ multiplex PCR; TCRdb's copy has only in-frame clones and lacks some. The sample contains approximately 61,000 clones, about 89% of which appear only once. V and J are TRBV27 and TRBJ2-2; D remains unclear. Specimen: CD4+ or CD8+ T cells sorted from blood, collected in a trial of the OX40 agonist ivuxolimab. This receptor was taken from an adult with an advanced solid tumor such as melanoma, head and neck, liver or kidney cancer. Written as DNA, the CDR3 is TGTGCCAGCAGTTTATCGACACAAACGGGGGAGCTGTTTTTT. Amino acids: CASSLSTQTGELFF.